This T cell receptor beta chain was identified during a study of OX40 agonist ivuxolimab in advanced cancers. Looking at the study overall: The drug used for patients, ivuxolimab, was an agonistic anti-OX40 (CD134) antibody. Two patients with cutaneous melanoma and one with hepatocellular carcinoma, three in total, showed partial responses. Every 2 weeks, patients got intravenous ivuxolimab at one of six dose levels (0.01-10 mg/kg). Study results and limitations: Average numbers of expanded clones were greater in CD8+ T cells than in CD4+.

This clone was observed once. The antigen is not known. Deletions cut 2 bases from V and 2 bases from J, with 13 bases between. The CDR3 has 15 amino acids. Germline CDR1 is MDHEN and CDR2 is SYDVKM. Using immunoSEQ multiplex PCR, the repertoire was profiled, and TCRdb retains in-frame clones only, with some absent. The repertoire holds about 120,000 clones, with 80% to 90% as singletons. Sample: CD4+ or CD8+ T cells sorted from blood, taken in a trial of the OX40 agonist ivuxolimab. The sequence was obtained from an adult with an advanced solid tumor such as melanoma, head and neck, liver or kidney cancer. The chain carries TRBV28 and TRBJ2-7; D gene unclear. In DNA, the CDR3 is TGTGCCAGCAGTTTAAGCCCTTTACCGCCCTACGAGCAGTACTTC. Translating gives CASSLSPLPPYEQYF.